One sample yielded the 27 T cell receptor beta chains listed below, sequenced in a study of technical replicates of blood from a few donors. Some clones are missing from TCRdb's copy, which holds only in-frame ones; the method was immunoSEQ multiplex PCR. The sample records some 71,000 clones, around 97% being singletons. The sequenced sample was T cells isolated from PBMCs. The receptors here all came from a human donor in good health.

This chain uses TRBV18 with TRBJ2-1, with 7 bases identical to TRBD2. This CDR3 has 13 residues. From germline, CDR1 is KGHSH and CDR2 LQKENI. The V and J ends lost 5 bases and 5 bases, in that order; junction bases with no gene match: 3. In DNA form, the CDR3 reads TGTGCCAGCTCAGCCGGGACTAACAATGAGCAGTTCTTC. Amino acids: CASSAGTNNEQFF. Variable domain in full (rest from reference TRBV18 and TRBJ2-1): NAGVMQNPRHLVRRRGQEARLRCSPMKGHSHVYWYRQLPEEGLKFMVYLQKENIIDESGMPKERFSAEFPKEGPSILRIQQVVRGDSAAYFCASSAGTNNEQFFGPGTRLTVL.

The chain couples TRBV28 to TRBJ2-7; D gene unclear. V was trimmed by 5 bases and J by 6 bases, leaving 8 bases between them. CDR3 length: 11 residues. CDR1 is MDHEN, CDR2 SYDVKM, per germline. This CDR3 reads CASSTNSEQYF. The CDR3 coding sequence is TGTGCCAGCAGTACCAACAGCGAGCAGTACTTC.

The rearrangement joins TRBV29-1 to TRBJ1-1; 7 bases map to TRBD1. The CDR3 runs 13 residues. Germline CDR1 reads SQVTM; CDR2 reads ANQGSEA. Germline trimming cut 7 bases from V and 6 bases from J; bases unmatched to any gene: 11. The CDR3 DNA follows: TGCAGCGAGCTATTACAGGGGAAGGCTGAAGCTTTCTTT. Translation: CSELLQGKAEAFF.

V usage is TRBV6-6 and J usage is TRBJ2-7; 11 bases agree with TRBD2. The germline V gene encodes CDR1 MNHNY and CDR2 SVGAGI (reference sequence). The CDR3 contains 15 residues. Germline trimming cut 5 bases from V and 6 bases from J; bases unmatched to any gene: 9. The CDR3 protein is CASSPRLAGGVEQYF. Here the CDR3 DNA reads TGTGCCAGCAGTCCACGTTTAGCGGGAGGGGTCGAGCAGTACTTC.

The CDR3 spells CASSSRDYSYNEQFF. The DNA for the CDR3 is TGTGCCAGCAGCTCCCGGGACTACTCCTACAATGAGCAGTTCTTC. The chain couples TRBV7-3 to TRBJ2-1; TRBD2 matches at 7 bases. Germline values: CDR1 SGHTA, CDR2 FQGTGA. The CDR3 consists of 15 residues. After removal of 4 bases from V and 0 bases from J, the junction contained 3 bases not matched to a gene. Together with reference TRBV7-3 and TRBJ2-1, the CDR3 gives the full variable domain: GAGVSQTPSNKVTEKGKYVELRCDPISGHTALYWYRQSLGQGPEFLIYFQGTGAADDSGLPNDRFFAVRPEGSVSTLKIQRTERGDSAVYLCASSSRDYSYNEQFFGPGTRLTVL.

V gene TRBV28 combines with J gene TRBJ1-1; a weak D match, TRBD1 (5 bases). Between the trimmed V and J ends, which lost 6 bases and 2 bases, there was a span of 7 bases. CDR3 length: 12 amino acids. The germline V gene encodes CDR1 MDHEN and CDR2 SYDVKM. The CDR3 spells CASRQVNTEAFF. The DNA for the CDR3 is TGTGCCAGCAGACAGGTAAACACTGAAGCTTTCTTT.

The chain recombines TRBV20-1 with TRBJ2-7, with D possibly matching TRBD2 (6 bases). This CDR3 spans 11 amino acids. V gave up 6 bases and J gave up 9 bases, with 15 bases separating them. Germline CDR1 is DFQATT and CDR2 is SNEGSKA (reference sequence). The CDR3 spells CSASDRDWQYF. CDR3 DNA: TGCAGTGCGTCAGACCGGGACTGGCAGTACTTC.

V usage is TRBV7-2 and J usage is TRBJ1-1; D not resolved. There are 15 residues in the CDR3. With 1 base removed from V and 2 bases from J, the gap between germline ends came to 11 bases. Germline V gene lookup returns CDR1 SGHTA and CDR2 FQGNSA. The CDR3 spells CASSLVLQINTEAFF. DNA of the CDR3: TGTGCCAGCAGCTTAGTTCTACAGATTAACACTGAAGCTTTCTTT.

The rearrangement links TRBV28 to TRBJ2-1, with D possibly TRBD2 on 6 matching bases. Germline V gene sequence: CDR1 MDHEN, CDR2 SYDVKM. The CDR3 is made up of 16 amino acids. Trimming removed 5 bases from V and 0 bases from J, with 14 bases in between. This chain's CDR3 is CASSPLSGSSYNEQFF. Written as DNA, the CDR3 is TGTGCCAGCAGTCCCCTTTCCGGGAGCTCCTACAATGAGCAGTTCTTC.

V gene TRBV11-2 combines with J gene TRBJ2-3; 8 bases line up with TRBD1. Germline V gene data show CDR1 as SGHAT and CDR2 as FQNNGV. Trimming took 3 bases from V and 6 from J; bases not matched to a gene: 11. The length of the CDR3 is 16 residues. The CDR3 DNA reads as TGTGCCAGCAGCTTTTCCTCCTCAGGGGGCGAGGATACGCAGTATTTT. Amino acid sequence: CASSFSSSGGEDTQYF.

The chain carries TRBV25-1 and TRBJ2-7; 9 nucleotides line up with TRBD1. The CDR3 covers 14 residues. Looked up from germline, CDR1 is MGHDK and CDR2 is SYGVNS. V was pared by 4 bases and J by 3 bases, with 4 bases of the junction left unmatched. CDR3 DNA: TGTGCCAGCAGTGCGGGACAGGGTAACTACGAGCAGTACTTC. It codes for CASSAGQGNYEQYF.

CDR3 coding DNA: TGTGCCAGCAGGGGGTGGGGCAACTACGAGCAGTACTTC. Its protein is CASRGWGNYEQYF. The gene calls are TRBV2 and TRBJ2-7, with D possibly TRBD1 on 5 matching bases. The CDR3 loop spans 13 amino acids. V was trimmed by 6 bases and J by 3 bases, leaving 12 bases between them. Per germline, CDR1 SNHLY and CDR2 FYNNEI.

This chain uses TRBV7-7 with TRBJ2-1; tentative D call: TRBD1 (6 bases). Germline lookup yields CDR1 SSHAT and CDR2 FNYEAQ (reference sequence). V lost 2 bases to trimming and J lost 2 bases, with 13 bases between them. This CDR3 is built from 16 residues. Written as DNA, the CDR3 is TGTGCCAGCAGCTTAAGTGGATCAGGGGCCTACAATGAGCAGTTCTTC. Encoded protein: CASSLSGSGAYNEQFF.

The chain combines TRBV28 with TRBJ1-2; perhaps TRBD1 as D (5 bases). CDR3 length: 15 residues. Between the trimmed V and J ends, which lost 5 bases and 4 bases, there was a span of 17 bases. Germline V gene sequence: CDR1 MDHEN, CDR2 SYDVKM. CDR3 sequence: CASSDYYRDFYGYTF. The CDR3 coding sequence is TGTGCCAGCAGTGATTATTACCGGGACTTCTATGGCTACACCTTC.

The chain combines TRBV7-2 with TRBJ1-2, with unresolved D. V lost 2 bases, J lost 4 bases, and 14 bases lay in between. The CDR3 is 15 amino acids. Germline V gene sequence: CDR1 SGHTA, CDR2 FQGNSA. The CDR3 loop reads CASSLKPTKSYGYTF. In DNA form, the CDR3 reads TGTGCCAGCAGCTTAAAACCCACAAAGTCCTATGGCTACACCTTC.

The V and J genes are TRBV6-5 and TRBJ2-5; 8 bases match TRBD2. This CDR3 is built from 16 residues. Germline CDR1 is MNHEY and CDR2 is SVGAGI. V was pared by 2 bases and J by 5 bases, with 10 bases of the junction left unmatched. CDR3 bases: TGTGCCAGCAGTTACCAGGCCAGAGGCGGGAGGGAGACCCAGTACTTC. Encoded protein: CASSYQARGGRETQYF.

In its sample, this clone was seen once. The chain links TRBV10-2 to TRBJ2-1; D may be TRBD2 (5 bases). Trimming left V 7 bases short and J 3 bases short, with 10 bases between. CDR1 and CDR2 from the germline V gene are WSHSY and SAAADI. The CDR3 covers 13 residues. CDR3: CASMREDYNEQFF. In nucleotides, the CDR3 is TGCGCCAGCATGAGGGAAGACTACAATGAGCAGTTCTTC.

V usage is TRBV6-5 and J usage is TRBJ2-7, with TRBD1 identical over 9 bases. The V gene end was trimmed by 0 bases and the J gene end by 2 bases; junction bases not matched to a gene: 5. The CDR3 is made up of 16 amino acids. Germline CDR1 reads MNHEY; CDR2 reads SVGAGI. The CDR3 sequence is CASSYSMGTGPYEQYF. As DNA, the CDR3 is TGTGCCAGCAGTTACTCGATGGGGACAGGGCCCTACGAGCAGTACTTC.

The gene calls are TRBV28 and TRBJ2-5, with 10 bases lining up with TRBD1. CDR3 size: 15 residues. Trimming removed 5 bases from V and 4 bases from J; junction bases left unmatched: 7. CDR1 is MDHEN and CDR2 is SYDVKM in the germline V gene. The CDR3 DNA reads TGTGCCAGCAGTCTTGGACAGGGGGGCAGAGAGACCCAGTACTTC. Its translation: CASSLGQGGRETQYF.

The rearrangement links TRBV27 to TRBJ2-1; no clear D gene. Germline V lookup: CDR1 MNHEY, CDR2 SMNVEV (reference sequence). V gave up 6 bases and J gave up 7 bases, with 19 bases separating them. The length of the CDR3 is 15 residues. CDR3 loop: CASSLLGQVGNEQFF. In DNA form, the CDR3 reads TGTGCCAGCAGCTTACTCGGTCAAGTTGGTAATGAGCAGTTCTTC.

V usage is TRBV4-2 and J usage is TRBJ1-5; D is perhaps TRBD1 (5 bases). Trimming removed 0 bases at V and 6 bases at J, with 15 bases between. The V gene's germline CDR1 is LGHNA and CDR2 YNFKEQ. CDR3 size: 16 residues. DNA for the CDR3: TGTGCCAGCAGCCAAGAAGGTGGGCAGGGCCGTCAGCCCCAGCATTTT. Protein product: CASSQEGGQGRQPQHF.

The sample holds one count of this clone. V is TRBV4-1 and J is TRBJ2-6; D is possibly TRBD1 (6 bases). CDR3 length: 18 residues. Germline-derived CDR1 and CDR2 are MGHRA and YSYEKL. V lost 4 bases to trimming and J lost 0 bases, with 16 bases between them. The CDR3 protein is CASSLGTPGLSGANVLTF. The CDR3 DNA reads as TGCGCCAGCAGCCTCGGGACACCTGGACTCTCTGGGGCCAACGTCCTGACTTTC.

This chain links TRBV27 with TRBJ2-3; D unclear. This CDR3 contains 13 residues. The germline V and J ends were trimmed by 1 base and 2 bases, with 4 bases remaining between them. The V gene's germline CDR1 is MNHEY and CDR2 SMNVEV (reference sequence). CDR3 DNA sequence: TGTGCCAGCAGTTTATATCTCACAGATACGCAGTATTTT. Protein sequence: CASSLYLTDTQYF.

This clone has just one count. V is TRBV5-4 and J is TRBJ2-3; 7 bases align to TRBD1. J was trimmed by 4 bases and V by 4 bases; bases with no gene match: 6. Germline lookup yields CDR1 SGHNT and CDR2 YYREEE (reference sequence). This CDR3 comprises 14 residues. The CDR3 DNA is TGTGCCAGCAGCGGCAGGGGGAGCGCAGATACGCAGTATTTT. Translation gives CASSGRGSADTQYF.

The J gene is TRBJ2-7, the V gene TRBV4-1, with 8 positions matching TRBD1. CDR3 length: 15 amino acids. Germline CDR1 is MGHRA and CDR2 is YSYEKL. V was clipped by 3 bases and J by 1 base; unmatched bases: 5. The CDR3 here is CASSHLTGVSYEQYF. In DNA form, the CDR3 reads TGCGCCAGCAGCCATCTGACAGGGGTTTCCTACGAGCAGTACTTC.

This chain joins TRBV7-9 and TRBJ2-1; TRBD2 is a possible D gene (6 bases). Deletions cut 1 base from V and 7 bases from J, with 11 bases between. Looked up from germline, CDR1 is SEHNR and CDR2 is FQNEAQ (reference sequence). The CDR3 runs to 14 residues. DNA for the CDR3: TGTGCCAGCAGCTTAGAATTCAGCGGGAATGAGCAGTTCTTC. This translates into CASSLEFSGNEQFF.

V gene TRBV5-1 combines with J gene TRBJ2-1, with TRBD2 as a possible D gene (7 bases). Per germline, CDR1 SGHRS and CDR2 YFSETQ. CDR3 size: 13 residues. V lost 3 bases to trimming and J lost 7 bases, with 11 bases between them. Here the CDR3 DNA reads TGCGCCAGCAGCTGGGGGGGCGGTAATGAGCAGTTCTTC. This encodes CASSWGGGNEQFF.